The 26 T cell receptor beta chains below come from one sample, sequenced in a study of response to subunit inactivated influenza vaccine. Via MiXCR, TCRdb re-called the RT-PCR reads, giving one row per CDR3 protein. The data show more than 550,000 distinct CDR3 sequences, 12% seen once. This material consisted of PBMCs from blood, taken on the day of vaccination. Receptor source: a man aged 50 to 59 who received an inactivated influenza vaccine.

This clonotype turned up a few times. V gene TRBV20-1 combines with J gene TRBJ2-7, with 9 bases that match TRBD1. J gave up 3 bases and V 3 bases, and 6 bases lay outside the gene matches. CDR1 DFQATT and CDR2 SNEGSKA come from the germline V gene (reference sequence). The CDR3 is 14 amino acids. CDR3 protein: CSARVQGAVYEQYF. The CDR3 bases are TGCAGTGCTAGGGTACAGGGGGCAGTCTACGAGCAGTACTTC.

This clonotype was found a few times. The chain uses TRBV12-3 or TRBV12-4 and TRBJ2-5; TRBD1 matches 10 bases. V dropped 5 bases and J dropped 7; count of bases not matched to a gene: 13. The CDR3 spans 16 residues. The CDR3 sequence: CASSRPTGTGAGTQYF. Written as DNA, the CDR3 is TGTGCCAGCAGTCGACCCACCGGGACAGGGGCAGGGACCCAGTACTTC.

In its sample, this clonotype was seen a few times. The rearrangement uses TRBV28 and TRBJ2-5, with 7 bases matching TRBD2. The CDR3 runs to 13 residues. Per germline, CDR1 MDHEN and CDR2 SYDVKM. V lost 7 bases and J lost 3; bases outside the gene matches: 5. The CDR3 protein is CASKKRGEETQYF. CDR3 coding DNA: TGTGCCAGCAAGAAACGGGGGGAAGAGACCCAGTACTTC.

This clonotype has at least ten counts. The chain carries TRBV6-5 and TRBJ2-2; D is perhaps TRBD1 (6 bases). V dropped 1 base and J dropped 7 bases, with 22 bases sitting between them. CDR3 length equals 18 residues. In germline, CDR1 is MNHEY, CDR2 SVGAGI. The CDR3, as DNA: TGTGCCAGCAGTTACTTAAACCGTTACAGGGAAGGAGGCGGGGAGCTGTTTTTT. As protein: CASSYLNRYREGGGELFF.

The chain uses TRBV20-1 and TRBJ2-2, with D maybe TRBD2 (6 bases). Trimming stripped 3 bases from V and 2 bases from J, with 13 bases between. Germline V CDR1 and CDR2: DFQATT, SNEGSKA (reference sequence). The CDR3 spans 15 residues. CDR3 bases: TGCAGTGCTAGTACGGACTACCTCAACACCGGGGAGCTGTTTTTT. As protein: CSASTDYLNTGELFF.

The rearrangement joins TRBV4-2 to TRBJ2-2; TRBD2 is a possible D gene (6 bases). This CDR3 is built from 18 residues. The V gene lost 4 bases and the J gene lost 2 bases, with 20 bases spanning the gap. Germline-derived CDR1 and CDR2 are LGHNA and YNFKEQ. The CDR3 DNA sequence: TGTGCCAGCAGCCCAGAGGAGGGACGGAGGCGAAACACCGGGGAGCTGTTTTTT. As protein: CASSPEEGRRRNTGELFF.

This chain links TRBV4-3 with TRBJ1-1; 7 nucleotides line up with TRBD1. This CDR3 spans 17 amino acids. Germline CDR1 is LGHNA and CDR2 is YSLEER. Trimming cost V 3 bases and J 0 bases; bases outside gene matches: 10. CDR3 coding DNA: TGCGCCAGCAGCCACGATACAGACAGGGAGTTGAACACTGAAGCTTTCTTT. Translated, it gives CASSHDTDRELNTEAFF.

This clonotype has a handful of counts. V gene TRBV6-1 combines with J gene TRBJ2-7; 9 bases are a match to TRBD1. Germline CDR1 reads MNHNS; CDR2 reads SASEGT. The CDR3 is 15 amino acids. Losses at the gene ends were 6 bases for V and 0 bases for J; bases not matched to a gene: 6. The CDR3 DNA is TGTGCCAGCAGGGGGACAGGGACCTCCTCCTACGAGCAGTACTTC. Amino acids: CASRGTGTSSYEQYF.

This clonotype was picked up a small number of times. The gene calls are TRBV6-5 and TRBJ2-1; unclear D gene. V was shortened by 5 bases and J by 0 bases, with 17 bases between the two germline ends. The CDR3 sequence is 17 residues long. Germline values: CDR1 MNHEY, CDR2 SVGAGI. The CDR3 here is CASSLLGTPSSYNEQFF. CDR3 DNA sequence: TGTGCCAGCAGTCTCCTCGGCACCCCGTCCTCCTACAATGAGCAGTTCTTC.

This chain joins TRBV20-1 and TRBJ2-3; 14 bases are shared with TRBD2. The germline V gene has CDR1 DFQATT and CDR2 SNEGSKA (reference sequence). The CDR3 loop spans 17 amino acids. Losses at the gene ends were 0 bases for V and 5 bases for J; bases not matched to a gene: 7. CDR3 in amino acids: CSAREGRLAGGLDTQYF. CDR3 coding DNA: TGCAGTGCTAGAGAGGGGAGACTAGCGGGGGGGCTAGATACGCAGTATTTT.

This clonotype has only a few counts. This chain connects TRBV29-1 to TRBJ2-3; no clear D. V was cut by 1 base and J by 4 bases, with 12 bases left in between. The CDR3 length is 14 residues. Germline V gives CDR1 SQVTM, CDR2 ANQGSEA. In DNA, the CDR3 is TGCAGCGTTGAAGGGGTCGGGTATTCAGATACGCAGTATTTT. Protein sequence: CSVEGVGYSDTQYF.

This clonotype showed up just a few times. This chain connects TRBV29-1 to TRBJ1-2; TRBD1 agrees at 8 bases. This CDR3 has 13 residues. V shed 5 bases and J 1 base; nucleotides not matched to a gene: 3. Germline loops: CDR1 SQVTM, CDR2 ANQGSEA. This chain's CDR3 is CSVYRGGNYGYTF. CDR3 DNA sequence: TGCAGCGTTTACAGGGGGGGTAACTATGGCTACACCTTC.

There are many counts of this clonotype. J is TRBJ2-5 and V is TRBV5-1; 10 bases are a match to TRBD2. Germline V gene data show CDR1 as SGHRS and CDR2 as YFSETQ. Trimming removed 4 bases from V and 2 bases from J; junction bases left unmatched: 5. This CDR3 is 15 amino acids long. The CDR3 loop reads CASSLSSGGQETQYF. The CDR3 DNA is TGCGCCAGCAGCCTATCTAGCGGGGGACAAGAGACCCAGTACTTC.

The gene calls are TRBV7-6 and TRBJ2-7; either TRBD1 or TRBD2 may fit D (5 bases each). Germline V gives CDR1 SGHVS, CDR2 FNYEAQ. The CDR3 spans 13 residues. With 6 bases removed from V and 3 bases from J, the gap between germline ends came to 12 bases. As DNA, the CDR3 is TGTGCCAGCAGGAAAAATGGGGGCTACGAGCAGTACTTC. It specifies CASRKNGGYEQYF.

This clonotype came up many times. The chain links TRBV5-1 to TRBJ2-3, with D possibly matching TRBD1 (5 bases). The CDR3 loop spans 14 amino acids. Between the trimmed V and J ends, which lost 9 bases and 0 bases, there was a span of 14 bases. CDR1 SGHRS and CDR2 YFSETQ come from the germline V gene. This CDR3 is CATARQTSTDTQYF. CDR3 DNA: TGCGCCACAGCACGACAGACTAGCACAGATACGCAGTATTTT.

This CDR3 is CSARDMTGRAFSGEQYF. In DNA form, the CDR3 reads TGCAGTGCTAGAGATATGACCGGGAGGGCCTTCAGTGGCGAGCAGTACTTC. The rearrangement links TRBV20-1 to TRBJ2-7; TRBD2 aligns across 8 bases. Germline lookup yields CDR1 DFQATT and CDR2 SNEGSKA (reference sequence). The CDR3 loop spans 17 amino acids. Trimming took 0 bases from V and 6 from J; bases not matched to a gene: 16.

The chain links TRBV12-3 or TRBV12-4 to TRBJ1-4; D is uncertain. The CDR3 runs to 15 residues. V shed 4 bases and J shed 0 bases, with 9 bases lying between them. In DNA form, the CDR3 reads TGTGCCAGCAGTTCCACGCCTGCAACTAATGAAAAACTGTTTTTT. It encodes CASSSTPATNEKLFF.

This clonotype has just a few counts. J is TRBJ2-5 and V is TRBV11-2; D may be TRBD1 or TRBD2 (5 bases each). The CDR3 spans 17 residues. V was clipped by 1 base and J by 2 bases, with 17 bases between them. Germline V gives CDR1 SGHAT, CDR2 FQNNGV. The CDR3 protein is CASSLGLTGGQQETQYF. The CDR3 bases are TGTGCCAGCAGCTTAGGTCTAACAGGAGGTCAGCAAGAGACCCAGTACTTC.

The table lists this clonotype with many counts. The genes are TRBV6-5 and TRBJ1-2; TRBD1 aligns across 9 bases. After removal of 4 bases from V and 5 bases from J, the junction contained 5 bases not matched to a gene. The CDR3 has 14 residues. Germline CDR1 reads MNHEY; CDR2 reads SVGAGI. CDR3 region: CASSLTGGAYGYTF. CDR3 coding DNA: TGTGCCAGCAGTTTAACAGGGGGCGCGTATGGCTACACCTTC.

This clonotype was counted only a few times. In DNA, the CDR3 is TGTGCCAGCAGCCCCTCAAGGCAGTTCGGCTACACCTTC. Protein: CASSPSRQFGYTF. The chain carries TRBV12-3 or TRBV12-4 and TRBJ1-2, with D uncertain. This CDR3 comprises 13 residues. The V end lost 6 bases, the J end lost 8 bases, and 16 bases lay between the germline ends.

Comments on this clonotype: The CDR3 carries no conserved terminal phenylalanine or tryptophan, so it likely arises from a read error. The DNA is left out, because the CDR3 cannot be placed on it with certainty; the CDR3 is given as TCRdb lists it. V gene TRBV7-9 combines with J gene TRBJ2-7. In germline, CDR1 is SEHNR, CDR2 FQNEAQ (reference sequence). The CDR3 spans 12 amino acids, including both terminal residues. CDR3 sequence reads: CASSLGFQDHTI.

Only a few counts were recorded for this clonotype. J is TRBJ2-4 and V is TRBV28; D not certain. The CDR3 loop spans 15 amino acids. The V gene's germline CDR1 is MDHEN and CDR2 SYDVKM. Trimming took 8 bases from V and 0 from J, leaving 14 bases between them. CDR3 sequence reads: CASGGPLLAKNIQYF. The CDR3 nucleotides are TGTGCCAGCGGTGGGCCTTTGCTAGCCAAAAACATTCAGTACTTC.

CDR3 protein: CASSPISGSSYNEQFF. The CDR3 nucleotides are TGTGCCAGCAGCCCGATTAGCGGGAGCTCCTACAATGAGCAGTTCTTC. The gene calls are TRBV7-9 and TRBJ2-1, with 9 positions matching TRBD2. The CDR3 consists of 16 residues. Germline V lookup: CDR1 SEHNR, CDR2 FQNEAQ (reference sequence). Trimming at V came to 5 bases and at J to 0 bases, leaving 5 bases not matched to a gene.

The CDR3 region is CAWSRQGPAFF. As DNA, the CDR3 is TGTGCCTGGAGTCGACAGGGTCCCGCTTTCTTT. The V gene is TRBV30, the J gene TRBJ1-1, with TRBD1 matching 7 bases. The germline V gene has CDR1 GTSNPN and CDR2 SVGIG (reference sequence). After removal of 2 bases from V and 11 bases from J, the junction contained 5 bases not matched to a gene. The CDR3 is 11 amino acids. Using reference TRBV30 and TRBJ1-1 for the parts outside the CDR3, the full variable domain is SQTIHQWPATLVQPVGSPLSLECTVEGTSNPNLYWYRQAAGRGLQLLFYSVGIGQISSEVPQNLSASRPQDRQFILSSKKLLLSDSGFYLCAWSRQGPAFFGQGTRLTVV.

This clonotype was picked up many times. This chain links TRBV5-6 with TRBJ2-5; tentatively, D is TRBD2 (6 bases). CDR3 length: 14 amino acids. CDR1 SGHDT and CDR2 YYEEEE come from the germline V gene. V lost 3 bases and J 4 bases, leaving 13 bases between the germline ends. CDR3 protein: CASSWDWSGETQYF. CDR3 nucleotide sequence: TGTGCCAGCAGCTGGGACTGGTCCGGAGAGACCCAGTACTTC.

In this sample, this clonotype turned up a few times. V usage is TRBV6-2 or TRBV6-3 and J usage is TRBJ1-5; a possible D gene is TRBD1 (5 bases). The CDR3 contains 15 residues. The germline gives CDR1 MNHEY, CDR2 SVGEGT. The V end lost 6 bases, the J end lost 6 bases, and 18 bases lay between the germline ends. This CDR3 reads CASSRGGGVGQPQHF. DNA for the CDR3: TGTGCCAGCAGCCGCGGGGGAGGGGTCGGTCAGCCCCAGCATTTT.